A single sample is the source of the 20 T cell receptor beta chains below, sequenced in a study of CD8 T cells in Susac syndrome. With random hexamers, roughly 0.45 to 1 ug RNA was reverse transcribed. TCRdb reanalysed the immunoSEQ multiplex PCR reads using MiXCR and keeps one entry per CDR3 protein. The sample records about 180,000 distinct CDR3 sequences, just under 95% being singletons. Sample: CD4+ T cells from PBMCs. These receptors were obtained from a human donor with Susac syndrome.

Only one count was recorded for this clonotype. V usage is TRBV15 and J usage is TRBJ1-2, with 9 bases identical to TRBD1. Germline assignment: CDR1 LNHNV and CDR2 YYDKDF (reference sequence). There are 15 residues in the CDR3. Unmatched junction bases numbered 6, after V lost 1 base and J lost 6 bases. Here the CDR3 reads CATSRGVGQGNGYTF. In nucleotides, the CDR3 is TGTGCCACCAGCAGAGGGGTCGGACAGGGGAATGGCTACACCTTC.

The CDR3 spells CASSSQTRGAETQYF. The CDR3 DNA follows: TGTGCCAGCAGCTCCCAAACTAGGGGCGCGGAGACCCAGTACTTC. The chain uses TRBV7-3 and TRBJ2-5, with D tentatively TRBD1 or TRBD2 (5 bases each). The CDR3 length is 15 residues. CDR1 is SGHTA and CDR2 is FQGTGA in the germline V gene. The germline V and J ends were trimmed by 4 bases and 5 bases, with 17 bases remaining between them. Together with reference TRBV7-3 and TRBJ2-5, the CDR3 gives the full variable domain: GAGVSQTPSNKVTEKGKYVELRCDPISGHTALYWYRQSLGQGPEFLIYFQGTGAADDSGLPNDRFFAVRPEGSVSTLKIQRTERGDSAVYLCASSSQTRGAETQYFGPGTRLLVL.

The chain recombines TRBV20-1 with TRBJ2-1; perhaps TRBD1 as D (5 bases). CDR3 length: 13 residues. Looked up from germline, CDR1 is DFQATT and CDR2 is SNEGSKA (reference sequence). In DNA, the CDR3 is TGCAACTTGTTCGATCCAGGGTCCAATGAGCAGTTCTTC. Translated: CNLFDPGSNEQFF.

The chain couples TRBV3-1 to TRBJ2-7; D unresolved. CDR1 and CDR2 from the germline V gene are LGHDT and YNNKEL (reference sequence). This CDR3 is 11 amino acids long. Trimming left V 3 bases short and J 3 bases short, with 3 bases between. The CDR3 region is CASSHDYEQYF. Here the CDR3 DNA reads TGTGCCAGCAGCCATGACTACGAGCAGTACTTC.

The gene calls are TRBV7-2 and TRBJ2-5, with 8 bases lining up with TRBD2. The V and J ends lost 6 bases and 5 bases, in that order; junction bases with no gene match: 11. This CDR3 region has 15 residues. Germline V gene lookup returns CDR1 SGHTA and CDR2 FQGNSA. The CDR3 protein is CASRPGGAGVETQYF. CDR3 bases: TGTGCCAGCAGACCCGGGGGAGCGGGAGTGGAGACCCAGTACTTC.

This clonotype appeared once. CDR3 DNA sequence: TGTGCCAGCAGTTCCGACAGGGGCTTGGGTGAGCAGTTCTTC. This translates into CASSSDRGLGEQFF. The chain employs TRBV6-5 and TRBJ2-1; 8 bases are shared with TRBD1. Germline V CDR1 and CDR2: MNHEY, SVGAGI. V dropped 4 bases and J dropped 9; count of bases not matched to a gene: 8. The CDR3 spans 14 residues.

The chain employs TRBV6-1 and TRBJ2-7; tentative D call: TRBD1 (6 bases). V was cut by 6 bases and J by 5 bases, with 26 bases left in between. Germline V gives CDR1 MNHNS, CDR2 SASEGT. This CDR3 is built from 17 residues. In DNA form, the CDR3 reads TGTGCCAGCAGCCCCACGTATGACAGGACCTATGCCAACGAGCAGTACTTC. It specifies CASSPTYDRTYANEQYF.

This sequence joins TRBV4-1 and TRBJ1-1; tentatively, D is TRBD1 (5 bases). V lost 5 bases and J lost 3, with 13 bases in between. CDR3 length: 14 residues. The germline gives CDR1 MGHRA, CDR2 YSYEKL. The CDR3 protein is CASSTREGDTEAFF. CDR3 nucleotides: TGCGCCAGCAGCACCCGTGAAGGGGACACTGAAGCTTTCTTT.

V gene TRBV5-6 combines with J gene TRBJ1-2; D might be TRBD1 (5 bases). The CDR3 is 12 amino acids. V was pared by 4 bases and J by 4 bases, with 8 bases between. Germline V gene sequence: CDR1 SGHDT, CDR2 YYEEEE. This chain's CDR3 is CASSADTYGYTF. The CDR3 nucleotides are TGTGCCAGCAGCGCGGACACCTATGGCTACACCTTC.

With respect to this clonotype: The junction does not match germline at one end; this may be a read error. This chain connects TRBV4-2 to TRBJ1-1; possible D gene TRBD1, 6 bases. The CDR3 is 11 amino acids. The germline V gene has CDR1 LGHNA and CDR2 YNFKEQ. CDR3 DNA: TGTGCCAGCAGCCAAAGTCGGGGGCTGGTCTTT. Amino acid sequence: CASSQSRGLVF.

Only one count was recorded for this clonotype. The chain joins TRBV21-1 to TRBJ1-5; no check of the table's D call, TRBD1, against the DNA was made. TRBV21-1 is termed a pseudogene. CDR3 size: 16 residues. CDR3 region: CASSPRPYRGNQPQHF. The CDR3 nucleotides are TGTGCCAGCAGCCCACGCCCCTACAGGGGCAATCAGCCCCAGCATTTT.

This chain links TRBV7-2 with TRBJ2-1; D gene ambiguous. Trimming took off 1 base at V and 6 bases at J, with 7 bases between the two ends. CDR3 length equals 13 residues. Germline V gene data show CDR1 as SGHTA and CDR2 as FQGNSA. The CDR3, as DNA: TGTGCCAGCAGCTTAGGGCCCCCCAATGAGCAGTTCTTC. Protein sequence: CASSLGPPNEQFF.

The V and J genes are TRBV3-1 and TRBJ2-5; unclear D gene. The CDR3 is 11 amino acids. Germline CDR1 reads LGHDT; CDR2 reads YNNKEL (reference sequence). V was cut by 6 bases and J by 5 bases, with 7 bases left in between. The CDR3 protein is CASRQVETQYF. The CDR3 DNA follows: TGTGCCAGCAGGCAGGTGGAGACCCAGTACTTC.

As concerns this clonotype: Compared with germline, one end of the junction differs, possibly owing to a read error. This chain connects TRBV18 to TRBJ2-2; D could derive from TRBD1 or TRBD2 (5 bases each). The germline V gene encodes CDR1 KGHSH and CDR2 LQKENI. The CDR3 runs 14 residues. Here the CDR3 DNA reads TGTGCCAGCTATTCTGACAGTAACACCGGGGAGCTTTTTTTT. Translating gives CASYSDSNTGELFF.

V gene TRBV12-3 or TRBV12-4 combines with J gene TRBJ2-5; 7 bases fit TRBD2. After removal of 7 bases from V and 5 bases from J, the junction contained 7 bases not matched to a gene. The CDR3 totals 13 residues. CDR3 sequence: CASKLRRGETQYF. CDR3 bases: TGTGCCAGCAAATTAAGGCGGGGGGAGACCCAGTACTTC.

The CDR3 is CASSYSEGNTEAFF. In DNA form, the CDR3 reads TGTGCCAGCAGTTACTCGGAGGGGAACACTGAAGCTTTCTTT. The V and J genes are TRBV6-5 and TRBJ1-1; D is unclear. This CDR3 spans 14 amino acids. CDR1 and CDR2 from the germline V gene are MNHEY and SVGAGI. Trimming pared 0 bases from V and 1 base from J, leaving 6 bases between.

The chain carries TRBV30 and TRBJ2-7; 8 bases align to TRBD1. Germline values: CDR1 GTSNPN, CDR2 SVGIG (reference sequence). This CDR3 comprises 13 residues. V shed 2 bases, J shed 5 bases, and the junction held 5 bases outside the gene matches. CDR3: CAWSWQGANEQYF. The DNA for the CDR3 is TGTGCCTGGAGTTGGCAGGGGGCGAACGAGCAGTACTTC.

The J gene is TRBJ2-2, the V gene TRBV24-1; D unresolved. V lost 4 bases and J lost 1, with 9 bases in between. The CDR3 runs to 15 residues. CDR1 KGHDR and CDR2 SFDVKD come from the germline V gene. The DNA of the CDR3 is TGTGCCACCAGTGACGCCGCGAAGAACACCGGGGAGCTGTTTTTT. Encoded protein: CATSDAAKNTGELFF.

This chain joins TRBV3-1 and TRBJ2-3, with TRBD2 identical over 14 bases. V shed 0 bases, J shed 13 bases, and the junction held 6 bases outside the gene matches. This CDR3 contains 15 residues. Germline V CDR1 and CDR2: LGHDT, YNNKEL (reference sequence). The CDR3 coding sequence is TGTGCCAGCAGCCAAGATATCGCGGGACTAGCGGGAGAGTATTTT. Protein product: CASSQDIAGLAGEYF.

The chain uses TRBV28 and TRBJ1-1; no reliable D call. V lost 8 bases, J lost 4 bases, and 11 bases lay in between. Germline CDR1 reads MDHEN; CDR2 reads SYDVKM. This CDR3 contains 12 residues. The CDR3 region has the DNA TGTGCCAGCCTGGCGGGAGGCACTGAAGCTTTCTTT. It translates to CASLAGGTEAFF. The full variable domain, with the rest looked up from reference TRBV28 and TRBJ1-1, is DVKVTQSSRYLVKRTGEKVFLECVQDMDHENMFWYRQDPGLGLRLIYFSYDVKMKEKGDIPEGYSVSREKKERFSLILESASTNQTSMYLCASLAGGTEAFFGQGTRLTVV.